The 30 T cell receptor beta chains listed next were all sequenced from one sample in a study of cytomegalovirus exposure and HLA in healthy donors. Amplification used 60 Vbeta primers and 13 Jbeta primers. Clones were read by immunoSEQ multiplex PCR, and TCRdb kept only the in-frame ones, dropping some. The sample includes under 150,000 clones, 70% to 80% of them seen just once. Sample: PBMCs. The receptors here all came from a woman aged 40 to 55 in good health and CMV-seropositive.

The rearrangement joins TRBV6-6 to TRBJ1-5; the D is unclear. The CDR3 is 13 amino acids. V was clipped by 2 bases and J by 8 bases, with 10 bases between them. Germline-derived CDR1 and CDR2 are MNHNY and SVGAGI (reference sequence). The CDR3 spells CASSYRGEKPQHF. The DNA for the CDR3 is TGTGCCAGCAGTTACCGGGGTGAAAAGCCCCAGCATTTT.

This clone was observed a handful of times. Different DNA sequences within this sample yield the same CDR3. The rearrangement links TRBV2 to TRBJ2-7, with 9 positions matching TRBD1. Germline CDR1 SNHLY, CDR2 FYNNEI. V gave up 4 bases and J gave up 2 bases; unmatched junction bases: 6. CDR3 length: 15 residues. The CDR3 coding sequence is TGTGCCAGCAGTGTACAGGGGGCCGAAACCTACGAGCAGTACTTC. Encoded protein: CASSVQGAETYEQYF.

CDR3 protein: CASSPTVECGYTF. CDR3 coding DNA: TGTGCCAGCAGCCCGACAGTGGAGTGTGGCTACACCTTC. The chain employs TRBV11-2 and TRBJ1-2; a possible D gene is TRBD1 (5 bases). This CDR3 contains 13 residues. The V and J ends lost 5 bases and 7 bases respectively, with 14 bases between them. The germline gives CDR1 SGHAT, CDR2 FQNNGV.

The rearrangement links TRBV6-5 to TRBJ1-2, with D possibly TRBD1 on 5 matching bases. In germline, CDR1 is MNHEY, CDR2 SVGAGI. The CDR3 contains 16 residues. Trimming left V 2 bases short and J 5 bases short, with 18 bases between. Written as DNA, the CDR3 is TGTGCCAGCAGTTACCTGGGAAGCGGGAGGGGTTATGGCTACACCTTC. Amino acid sequence: CASSYLGSGRGYGYTF.

The chain has TRBV6-5 and TRBJ2-1, with D maybe TRBD2 (5 bases). The V gene lost 0 bases and the J gene lost 7 bases, with 10 bases spanning the gap. CDR1 MNHEY and CDR2 SVGAGI come from the germline V gene. This CDR3 region has 14 residues. The CDR3 region is CASSYSRTGNEQFF. In DNA form, the CDR3 reads TGTGCCAGCAGTTACTCGAGGACGGGGAATGAGCAGTTCTTC.

As to this clone: At one of its ends the junction is not consistent with the germline gene, which may arise from a read error. The rearrangement uses TRBV2 and TRBJ2-7; 9 bases are shared with TRBD1. CDR3 length: 13 residues. Per the germline V gene, CDR1 is SNHLY and CDR2 is FYNNEI. CDR3 region: CASSGVGQGGPNF. CDR3 bases: TGTGCCAGCAGTGGAGTGGGACAGGGTGGGCCAAACTTC.

The V and J genes are TRBV28 and TRBJ1-5, with D unclear. Germline lookup yields CDR1 MDHEN and CDR2 SYDVKM. This CDR3 contains 16 residues. The V end was cut by 5 bases, the J end by 6 bases, with 20 bases between. CDR3 loop: CASSLGLRPGGQPQHF. Written as DNA, the CDR3 is TGTGCCAGCAGTCTAGGATTGAGACCCGGCGGTCAGCCCCAGCATTTT.

In its sample, this clone was seen once. This chain links TRBV4-1 with TRBJ2-7, with TRBD1 identical over 8 bases. Germline trimming cut 3 bases from V and 6 bases from J; bases unmatched to any gene: 10. The CDR3 length is 15 residues. Germline V gene sequence: CDR1 MGHRA, CDR2 YSYEKL. The DNA of the CDR3 is TGCGCCAGCAGCCAGGTGCCGGGACAGGTACCCGAGCAGTACTTC. The encoded protein is CASSQVPGQVPEQYF.

The CDR3 loop is CASSLRLAGGPSSYNEQFF. The CDR3 nucleotides are TGTGCCAGTAGTCTCCGACTAGCGGGGGGCCCAAGCTCCTACAATGAGCAGTTCTTC. This chain links TRBV19 with TRBJ2-1; 13 bases line up with TRBD2. V was pared by 5 bases and J by 0 bases, with 10 bases of the junction left unmatched. CDR3 length: 19 amino acids. The V gene's germline CDR1 is LNHDA and CDR2 SQIVND (reference sequence).

The rearrangement links TRBV19 to TRBJ1-2, with TRBD1 as a possible D gene (6 bases). Germline V gives CDR1 LNHDA, CDR2 SQIVND (reference sequence). V shed 6 bases and J shed 2 bases, with 10 bases lying between them. This CDR3 region has 13 residues. CDR3 sequence reads: CASRTTGNYGYTF. The CDR3 nucleotides are TGTGCCAGTAGGACAACAGGGAACTATGGCTACACCTTC.

The chain uses TRBV5-1 and TRBJ2-1, with 10 bases identical to TRBD1. CDR1 and CDR2 (germline): SGHRS, YFSETQ. The CDR3 contains 14 residues. J was trimmed by 9 bases and V by 5 bases; bases with no gene match: 8. The CDR3 region has the DNA TGCGCCAGCAGTTCCGGGACAGGGGCCGGTGAGCAGTTCTTC. Protein sequence: CASSSGTGAGEQFF.

The rearrangement uses TRBV7-9 and TRBJ2-7; D perhaps matches TRBD1 (6 bases). V lost 4 bases and J lost 7, with 20 bases in between. The germline V gene has CDR1 SEHNR and CDR2 FQNEAQ (reference sequence). The CDR3 extends over 15 amino acids. CDR3 in amino acids: CASSYSGGPQGEQYF. Here the CDR3 DNA reads TGTGCCAGCAGCTACAGTGGGGGCCCCCAGGGGGAGCAGTACTTC.

With regard to this clone: A read error may produce the germline difference seen at one junction end. The chain links TRBV7-9 to TRBJ2-7; D gene ambiguous. The CDR3 totals 12 residues. CDR1 is SEHNR and CDR2 is FQNEAQ in the germline V gene (reference sequence). CDR3 sequence: CSSSLSEREQYF. CDR3 nucleotides: TGTTCCAGCAGCCTCTCCGAGCGCGAGCAGTACTTC.

CDR3 coding DNA: TGTGCCAGTTGTGTCCCAAGGGGACAGGGGAGGGAGACCCAGTACTTC. It is translated as CASCVPRGQGRETQYF. V usage is TRBV19 and J usage is TRBJ2-5; TRBD1 matches 10 bases. V lost 8 bases, J lost 5 bases, and 14 bases stayed unmatched. CDR1 and CDR2 (germline): LNHDA, SQIVND (reference sequence). The CDR3 spans 16 residues.

The chain recombines TRBV9 with TRBJ2-5; TRBD2 matches 10 bases. Per the germline V gene, CDR1 is SGDLS and CDR2 is YYNGEE. Trimming cost V 6 bases and J 0 bases; bases outside gene matches: 8. This CDR3 contains 16 residues. The CDR3 nucleotides are TGTGCCAGCACCAAAGGGGGACTAGCGAACCAAGAGACCCAGTACTTC. The encoded protein is CASTKGGLANQETQYF.

The V call is TRBV6-6, the J call TRBJ1-3, with TRBD1 matching over 9 bases. Germline values: CDR1 MNHNY, CDR2 SVGAGI (reference sequence). The J segment lost 4 bases and the V segment lost 6 bases, leaving 4 bases of the junction unmatched. The CDR3 is 14 residues long. As DNA, the CDR3 is TGTGCCAGCAGATTACAGGGGGCAGGAAACACCATATATTTT. This translates into CASRLQGAGNTIYF.

The CDR3 sequence is CASSLTGAQETQYF. The DNA of the CDR3 is TGTGCCAGCAGCCTGACAGGGGCCCAAGAGACCCAGTACTTC. The V gene is TRBV7-9, the J gene TRBJ2-5; 8 nucleotides align to TRBD1. Germline CDR1 and CDR2: SEHNR and FQNEAQ (reference sequence). The length of the CDR3 is 14 residues. Germline trimming cut 5 bases from V and 1 base from J; bases unmatched to any gene: 3.

In its sample, this clone was seen a few times. V usage is TRBV5-1 and J usage is TRBJ1-3; D not resolved. CDR1 is SGHRS and CDR2 is YFSETQ in the germline V gene. The CDR3 consists of 17 residues. V dropped 0 bases and J dropped 0 bases, with 13 bases sitting between them. CDR3 sequence (DNA): TGCGCCAGCAGCTTGGGGGCAGGTTCGAGCTCTGGAAACACCATATATTTT. This encodes CASSLGAGSSSGNTIYF.

CDR3 nucleotide sequence: TGCGCCAGCAGCCACCAAAGGAGCGGGAGGGGGAGCAATGAGCAGTTCTTC. This translates into CASSHQRSGRGSNEQFF. The chain uses TRBV4-1 and TRBJ2-1; 10 bases are shared with TRBD2. This CDR3 is 17 amino acids long. Looked up from germline, CDR1 is MGHRA and CDR2 is YSYEKL. Losses at the gene ends were 3 bases for V and 6 bases for J; bases not matched to a gene: 11.

This sequence joins TRBV5-1 and TRBJ1-2, with D possibly TRBD1 on 6 matching bases. The length of the CDR3 is 13 residues. From germline, CDR1 is SGHRS and CDR2 YFSETQ. The V and J ends lost 2 bases and 8 bases respectively, with 13 bases between them. The CDR3 reads CASSLQGIGGYTF. The CDR3 nucleotides read TGCGCCAGCAGCTTACAGGGAATAGGGGGCTACACCTTC.

This chain joins TRBV2 and TRBJ1-2; TRBD1 aligns across 7 bases. The CDR3 is made up of 10 amino acids. The germline V gene encodes CDR1 SNHLY and CDR2 FYNNEI. The ends lost 11 bases at V and 8 bases at J; junction bases unmatched: 5. CDR3: CARQGGGYTF. The CDR3 DNA is TGTGCCCGACAGGGCGGGGGCTACACCTTC.

The rearrangement links TRBV6-1 to TRBJ2-7; possible D gene TRBD2, 6 bases. Germline loops: CDR1 MNHNS, CDR2 SASEGT. The CDR3 has 12 amino acids. V lost 7 bases, J lost 4 bases, and 11 bases lay in between. The CDR3, as DNA: TGTGCCAGCAAAGGGACTTCTTACGAGCAGTACTTC. Residues: CASKGTSYEQYF.

The chain links TRBV2 to TRBJ1-4, with TRBD1 as a possible D gene (5 bases). The CDR3 covers 14 residues. Trimming pared 10 bases from V and 4 bases from J, leaving 16 bases between. Germline lookup yields CDR1 SNHLY and CDR2 FYNNEI. The CDR3 loop reads CATLGGGGNEKLFF. The CDR3 DNA reads TGTGCCACCCTAGGCGGGGGAGGTAATGAAAAACTGTTTTTT.

This clone was picked up one time. V is TRBV7-9 and J is TRBJ2-7; the D gene is possibly TRBD2 (5 bases). The germline CDR1 and CDR2 sequences are SEHNR and FQNEAQ (reference sequence). The CDR3 has 14 amino acids. Trimming shortened V by 3 bases and J by 1 base, and 10 bases separated the two germline ends. DNA for the CDR3: TGTGCCAGCAGCTTGTGGACTCCATCCTACGAGCAGTACTTC. Amino acids: CASSLWTPSYEQYF.

This chain connects TRBV2 to TRBJ2-3, with D perhaps matching TRBD2 (6 bases). The CDR3 covers 15 residues. Trimming pared 4 bases from V and 1 base from J, leaving 12 bases between. Germline CDR1 and CDR2: SNHLY and FYNNEI. As DNA, the CDR3 is TGTGCCAGCAGTGCTCAGCGGGCCCGCACAGATACGCAGTATTTT. This encodes CASSAQRARTDTQYF.

This clone was seen a handful of times. The chain couples TRBV6-6 to TRBJ2-5, with D perhaps matching TRBD2 (6 bases). Trimming shortened V by 8 bases and J by 3 bases, and 13 bases separated the two germline ends. The CDR3 is made up of 13 amino acids. CDR1 and CDR2 from the germline V gene are MNHNY and SVGAGI (reference sequence). CDR3 region: CASCWRGEETQYF. The CDR3 bases are TGTGCCAGCTGTTGGCGGGGAGAAGAGACCCAGTACTTC.

V is TRBV6-1 and J is TRBJ2-7, with no clear D. Germline-derived CDR1 and CDR2 are MNHNS and SASEGT. V lost 6 bases and J lost 4, with 7 bases in between. The CDR3 totals 11 residues. CDR3 coding DNA: TGTGCCAGCAGGTCCCGGTACGAGCAGTACTTC. It encodes CASRSRYEQYF.

Comment on this clone: Additional DNA sequences in this sample encode the identical CDR3. The J gene is TRBJ2-7, the V gene TRBV27; 9 positions match TRBD1. Germline loops: CDR1 MNHEY, CDR2 SMNVEV (reference sequence). The CDR3 runs to 16 residues. After removal of 4 bases from V and 0 bases from J, the junction contained 7 bases not matched to a gene. The CDR3 DNA follows: TGTGCCAGCAGTTCTGGGACAGGGTCCAGCTCCTACGAGCAGTACTTC. It yields the protein CASSSGTGSSSYEQYF.

The rearrangement joins TRBV5-1 to TRBJ2-1; 10 nucleotides agree with TRBD2. Germline CDR1 is SGHRS and CDR2 is YFSETQ. This CDR3 has 15 amino acids. V lost 3 bases, J lost 7 bases, and 7 bases stayed unmatched. Written as DNA, the CDR3 is TGCGCCAGCAGCTACTCAGGGACTAGCGAGAATGAGCAGTTCTTC. It codes for CASSYSGTSENEQFF.

As for this clone: One end of the junction varies from germline; a read error may be responsible. The CDR3, as DNA: TGTTCCAGCAACCCAGGAGCGGGAGTCTTAGATGAGCAGTTCTTC. Encoded protein: CSSNPGAGVLDEQFF. The genes are TRBV7-9 and TRBJ2-1; 8 bases are shared with TRBD2. This CDR3 region has 15 residues. Germline V gives CDR1 SEHNR, CDR2 FQNEAQ (reference sequence).